This T cell receptor beta chain was identified in a study of blood T cells in healthy people across ages. In this sample, this clonotype turned up a few times. V was cut by 6 bases and J by 4 bases, with 10 bases left in between. The CDR3 is made up of 13 amino acids. Germline assignment: CDR1 KGHSH and CDR2 LQKENI. The authors ran a second PCR of 7 to 11 cycles using a sample-barcoded 5' primer and a J-beta primer mix. MiXCR was run by TCRdb on the 5' RACE reads, yielding one entry per CDR3 protein. The table shows hundreds of thousands of distinct CDR3 sequences, with about 30% occurring only once. The specimen sequenced was blood. J is TRBJ1-5 and V is TRBV18; D not certain. The TCR was taken from a woman aged 80 or over in good health. CDR3 sequence reads: CASSNDENQPQHF. The CDR3 nucleotides are TGTGCCAGCTCTAATGACGAGAATCAGCCCCAGCATTTT.